One and the same sample provided the 13 T cell receptor beta chains below, sequenced in a study of OX40 agonist ivuxolimab in advanced cancers. Assay used: immunoSEQ multiplex PCR; TCRdb lists only in-frame clones, some missing. The profile shows about 160,000 clones, 85% to 95% of them singletons. This material consisted of CD4+ or CD8+ T cells sorted from blood, taken in a trial of the OX40 agonist ivuxolimab. The receptors come from an adult with an advanced solid tumor such as melanoma, head and neck, liver or kidney cancer.

The V gene is TRBV6-6, the J gene TRBJ2-7, with 10 bases that match TRBD2. Losses at the gene ends were 5 bases for V and 3 bases for J; bases not matched to a gene: 4. This CDR3 contains 14 residues. CDR1 is MNHNY, CDR2 SVGAGI, per germline (reference sequence). This CDR3 reads CASSSSSGGYEQYF. CDR3 coding DNA: TGTGCCAGCAGTAGTTCTAGCGGGGGCTACGAGCAGTACTTC.

J is TRBJ2-1 and V is TRBV30; D call uncertain. The CDR3 has 14 amino acids. Trimming cost V 5 bases and J 0 bases, with 11 bases left between them. Looked up from germline, CDR1 is GTSNPN and CDR2 is SVGIG (reference sequence). The CDR3 DNA is TGTGCCTGGGGCCGGACGGGCTCCTACAATGAGCAGTTCTTC. This sequence encodes CAWGRTGSYNEQFF.

The chain links TRBV4-3 to TRBJ2-1, with D possibly being TRBD2 (6 bases). This CDR3 spans 15 amino acids. Germline V CDR1 and CDR2: LGHNA, YSLEER. The V gene lost 0 bases and the J gene lost 4 bases, with 10 bases spanning the gap. The DNA for the CDR3 is TGCGCCAGCAGCCAAGAGCTAGCGATATACAATGAGCAGTTCTTC. Its protein is CASSQELAIYNEQFF.

V and J are TRBV5-8 and TRBJ1-4, with D unresolved. V lost 0 bases and J 1 base, leaving 10 bases between the germline ends. The CDR3 length is 16 residues. CDR1 and CDR2 from the germline V gene are SGHTS and YDEGEE. CDR3 nucleotides: TGTGCCAGCAGCTTGGTTTACGGGATAACTAATGAAAAACTGTTTTTT. It is translated as CASSLVYGITNEKLFF.

The chain recombines TRBV9 with TRBJ2-3; 11 bases agree with TRBD2. Germline V lookup: CDR1 SGDLS, CDR2 YYNGEE. The V and J ends lost 0 bases and 2 bases, in that order; junction bases with no gene match: 8. The CDR3 length is 18 residues. Here the CDR3 reads CASSVGGGTSGYTDTQYF. As DNA, the CDR3 is TGTGCCAGCAGCGTAGGGGGAGGGACTAGCGGATACACAGATACGCAGTATTTT.

The chain joins TRBV5-1 to TRBJ1-5; possible D gene TRBD1, 6 bases. Germline CDR1 is SGHRS and CDR2 is YFSETQ. Trimming pared 5 bases from V and 6 bases from J, leaving 21 bases between. This CDR3 is built from 16 residues. The CDR3 DNA reads TGCGCCAGCAGTTCCGCCAGGGACACCGCGGTTCAGCCCCAGCATTTT. This sequence encodes CASSSARDTAVQPQHF.

This CDR3 is CAWSSVCRHNYNTNYGYTF. CDR3 in DNA: TGTGCCTGGAGTTCAGTATGCAGGCACAACTATAACACTAACTATGGCTACACCTTC. The chain couples TRBV30 to TRBJ1-2; D gene ambiguous. Germline V lookup: CDR1 GTSNPN, CDR2 SVGIG (reference sequence). The CDR3 consists of 19 residues. Trimming shortened V by 2 bases and J by 0 bases, and 25 bases separated the two germline ends.

The chain combines TRBV9 with TRBJ1-6, with 10 positions matching TRBD1. CDR1 is SGDLS and CDR2 is YYNGEE in the germline V gene. This CDR3 has 15 residues. V lost 0 bases to trimming and J lost 11 bases; unmatched junction nucleotides: 5. CDR3 residues: CASSVGDRGSAPLHF. CDR3 sequence (DNA): TGTGCCAGCAGCGTAGGGGACAGGGGTTCGGCACCCCTCCACTTT.

CDR3 protein: CASSSKQGGTEAFF. The CDR3 nucleotides read TGCGCCAGCAGCTCTAAACAGGGAGGCACTGAAGCTTTCTTT. This chain uses TRBV5-1 with TRBJ1-1; D perhaps matches TRBD1 (6 bases). Looked up from germline, CDR1 is SGHRS and CDR2 is YFSETQ. This CDR3 region has 14 residues. Trimming cost V 3 bases and J 4 bases, with 13 bases left between them.

The chain has TRBV15 and TRBJ2-1; the match to TRBD2 covers 10 bases. J gave up 3 bases and V 5 bases, and 4 bases lay outside the gene matches. In germline, CDR1 is LNHNV, CDR2 YYDKDF (reference sequence). The CDR3 runs to 15 residues. CDR3 region: CATSPRTSGYNEQFF. CDR3 nucleotides: TGTGCCACCAGCCCTCGGACTAGCGGCTACAATGAGCAGTTCTTC.

This chain connects TRBV19 to TRBJ1-5; perhaps TRBD1 as D (5 bases). Looked up from germline, CDR1 is LNHDA and CDR2 is SQIVND (reference sequence). Trimming cost V 5 bases and J 5 bases, with 22 bases left between them. This CDR3 region has 17 residues. The DNA for the CDR3 is TGTGCCAGTAGTCGAGTCGGGACCCAGCGTAAGTATCAGCCCCAGCATTTT. It codes for CASSRVGTQRKYQPQHF.

This chain links TRBV2 with TRBJ2-2, with 11 positions matching TRBD2. Germline V CDR1 and CDR2: SNHLY, FYNNEI. The CDR3 runs 23 residues. V shed 0 bases, J shed 2 bases, and the junction held 20 bases outside the gene matches. The CDR3 region is CASSEAIGLGKWGLAANTGELFF. As DNA, the CDR3 is TGTGCCAGCAGTGAAGCTATTGGACTAGGTAAATGGGGACTAGCGGCTAACACCGGGGAGCTGTTTTTT.

The sample holds one count of this clone. The chain employs TRBV14 and TRBJ1-1, with 8 bases lining up with TRBD1. V was pared by 4 bases and J by 3 bases, with 7 bases of the junction left unmatched. CDR1 is SGHDN and CDR2 is FVKESK in the germline V gene. There are 15 residues in the CDR3. The CDR3 DNA reads TGTGCCAGCAGCCTACAGGGGGGATTCGACACTGAAGCTTTCTTT. The encoded protein is CASSLQGGFDTEAFF.